This T cell receptor beta chain was recorded in a study of early stage breast cancer tumors. Across the study: Of about 17 invasive breast tumors, about a dozen were hormone receptor-positive, HER2-negative. Findings of the study overall: Tumors had approximately 2.5-fold higher T cell density than normal breast.

Each sample had two DNA replicates, 0.5 ug blood or approximately 1.5 ug tissue. TCRdb keeps only in-frame clones here, not all; method: immunoSEQ multiplex PCR. The sample has roughly 30,000 clones; around four fifths are singletons. Of note for this clone: The antigen remains unidentified.

With V trimmed by 4 bases and J by 4 bases, 12 bases remained unmatched. The CDR3 has 17 residues. Looked up from germline, CDR1 is SGDLS and CDR2 is YYNGEE. The source is a person aged 45 to 59 with breast cancer. The sample consisted of blood. The V gene is TRBV9, the J gene TRBJ1-2; 11 nucleotides agree with TRBD1. The CDR3 nucleotides are TGTGCCAGCAGCTCCCCCCGAGACGGGACAGGGGGCTATGGCTACACCTTC. Protein sequence: CASSSPRDGTGGYGYTF. Variable domain in full (rest from reference TRBV9 and TRBJ1-2): DSGVTQTPKHLITATGQRVTLRCSPRSGDLSVYWYQQSLDQGLQFLIQYYNGEERAKGNILERFSAQQFPDLHSELNLSSLELGDSALYFCASSSPRDGTGGYGYTFGSGTRLTVV.